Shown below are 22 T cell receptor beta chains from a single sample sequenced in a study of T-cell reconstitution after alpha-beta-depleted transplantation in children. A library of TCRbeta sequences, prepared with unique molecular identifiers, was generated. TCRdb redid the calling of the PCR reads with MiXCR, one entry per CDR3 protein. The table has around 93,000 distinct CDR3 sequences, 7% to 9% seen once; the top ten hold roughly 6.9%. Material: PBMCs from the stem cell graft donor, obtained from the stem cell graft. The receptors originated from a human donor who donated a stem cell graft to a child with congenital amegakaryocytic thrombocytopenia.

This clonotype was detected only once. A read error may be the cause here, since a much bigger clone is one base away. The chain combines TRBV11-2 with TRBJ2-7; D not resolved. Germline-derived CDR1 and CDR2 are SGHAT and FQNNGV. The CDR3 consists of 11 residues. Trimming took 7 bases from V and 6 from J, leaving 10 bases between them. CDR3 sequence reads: CASTTLSEQYF. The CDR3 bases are TGTGCCAGCACTACCCTGAGCGAGCAGTACTTC.

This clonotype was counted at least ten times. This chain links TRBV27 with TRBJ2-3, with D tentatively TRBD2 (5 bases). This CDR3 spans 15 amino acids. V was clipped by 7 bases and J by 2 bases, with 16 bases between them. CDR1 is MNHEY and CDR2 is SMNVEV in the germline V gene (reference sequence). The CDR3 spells CASKQRESDTDTQYF. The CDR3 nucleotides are TGTGCCAGCAAGCAACGGGAAAGCGACACAGATACGCAGTATTTT.

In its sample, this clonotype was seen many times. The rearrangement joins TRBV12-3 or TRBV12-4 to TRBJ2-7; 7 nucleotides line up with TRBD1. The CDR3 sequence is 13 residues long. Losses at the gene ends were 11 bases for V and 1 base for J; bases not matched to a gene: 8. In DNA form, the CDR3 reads TGTGCCGGCACCTTACAGGGGTCCTACGAGCAGTACTTC. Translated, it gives CAGTLQGSYEQYF.

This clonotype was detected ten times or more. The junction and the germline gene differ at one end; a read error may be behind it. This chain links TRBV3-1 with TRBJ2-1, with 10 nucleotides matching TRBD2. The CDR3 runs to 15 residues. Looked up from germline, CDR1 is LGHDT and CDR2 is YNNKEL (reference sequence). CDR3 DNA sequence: TGTGCCAGCAGCCAGCGCCTAGCGGGAGCCAATGAGGAGTTCTTC. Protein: CASSQRLAGANEEFF.

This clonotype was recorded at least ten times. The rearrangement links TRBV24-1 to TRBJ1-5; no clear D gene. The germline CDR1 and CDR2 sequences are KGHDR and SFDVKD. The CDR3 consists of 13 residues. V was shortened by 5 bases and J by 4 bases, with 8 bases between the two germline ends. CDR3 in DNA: TGTGCCACCAGTGGCACGGCGAATCAGCCCCAGCATTTT. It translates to CATSGTANQPQHF.

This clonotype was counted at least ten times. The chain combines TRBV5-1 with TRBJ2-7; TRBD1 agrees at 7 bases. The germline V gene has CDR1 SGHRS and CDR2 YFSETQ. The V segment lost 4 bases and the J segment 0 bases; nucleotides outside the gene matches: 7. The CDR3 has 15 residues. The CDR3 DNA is TGCGCCAGCAGCCCACGGACAGGTTCCTCCTACGAGCAGTACTTC. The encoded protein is CASSPRTGSSYEQYF.

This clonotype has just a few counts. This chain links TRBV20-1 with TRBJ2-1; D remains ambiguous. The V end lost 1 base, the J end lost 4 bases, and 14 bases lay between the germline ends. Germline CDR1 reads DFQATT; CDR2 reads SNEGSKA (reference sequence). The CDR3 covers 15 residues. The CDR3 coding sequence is TGCAGTGCTAGAGTCAGCTACGCGCTATACAATGAGCAGTTCTTC. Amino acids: CSARVSYALYNEQFF.

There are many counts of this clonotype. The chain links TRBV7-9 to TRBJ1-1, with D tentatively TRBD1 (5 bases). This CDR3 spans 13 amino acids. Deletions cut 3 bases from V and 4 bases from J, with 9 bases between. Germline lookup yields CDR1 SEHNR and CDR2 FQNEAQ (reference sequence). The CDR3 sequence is CASSLLGTTEAFF. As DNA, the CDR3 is TGTGCCAGCAGCTTGTTGGGGACCACTGAAGCTTTCTTT.

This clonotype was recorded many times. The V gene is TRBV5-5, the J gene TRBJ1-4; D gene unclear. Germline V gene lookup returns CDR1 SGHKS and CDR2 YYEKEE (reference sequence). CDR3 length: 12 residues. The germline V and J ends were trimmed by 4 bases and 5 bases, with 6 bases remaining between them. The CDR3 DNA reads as TGTGCCAGCAGCGCCGTAAATGAAAAACTGTTTTTT. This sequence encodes CASSAVNEKLFF.

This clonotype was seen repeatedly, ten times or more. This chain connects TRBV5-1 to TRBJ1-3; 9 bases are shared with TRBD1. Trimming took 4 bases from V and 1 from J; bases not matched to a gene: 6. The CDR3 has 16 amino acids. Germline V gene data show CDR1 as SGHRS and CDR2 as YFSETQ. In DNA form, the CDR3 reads TGCGCCAGCAGCGAGGAGGGGACAGGGTCTGGAAACACCATATATTTT. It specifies CASSEEGTGSGNTIYF.

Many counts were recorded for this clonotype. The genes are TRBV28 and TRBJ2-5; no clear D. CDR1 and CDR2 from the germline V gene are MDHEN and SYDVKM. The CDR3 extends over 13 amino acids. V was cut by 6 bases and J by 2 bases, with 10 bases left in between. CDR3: CASRPQSQETQYF. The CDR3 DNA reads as TGTGCCAGCAGACCCCAATCGCAAGAGACCCAGTACTTC.

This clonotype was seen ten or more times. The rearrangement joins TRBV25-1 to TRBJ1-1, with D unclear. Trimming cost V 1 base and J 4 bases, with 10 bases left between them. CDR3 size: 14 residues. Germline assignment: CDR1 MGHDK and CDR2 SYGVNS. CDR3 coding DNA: TGTGCCAGCAGTGAATCTCCCGTGGTCACTGAAGCTTTCTTT. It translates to CASSESPVVTEAFF.

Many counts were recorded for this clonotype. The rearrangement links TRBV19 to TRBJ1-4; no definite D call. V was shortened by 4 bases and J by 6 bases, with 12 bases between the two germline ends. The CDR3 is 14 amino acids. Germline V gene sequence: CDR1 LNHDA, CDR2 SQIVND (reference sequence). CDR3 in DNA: TGTGCCAGTAGTACCGGGAACTCCTATGAAAAACTGTTTTTT. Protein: CASSTGNSYEKLFF. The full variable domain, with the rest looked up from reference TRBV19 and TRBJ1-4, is DGGITQSPKYLFRKEGQNVTLSCEQNLNHDAMYWYRQDPGQGLRLIYYSQIVNDFQKGDIAEGYSVSREKKESFPLTVTSAQKNPTAFYLCASSTGNSYEKLFFGSGTQLSVL.

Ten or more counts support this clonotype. The chain's CDR3 is CASSEYGGAEDTQYF. The DNA for the CDR3 is TGTGCCAGCAGTGAGTACGGGGGGGCAGAAGATACGCAGTATTTT. The V call is TRBV12-3 or TRBV12-4, the J call TRBJ2-3, with TRBD2 identical over 8 bases. The CDR3 loop spans 15 amino acids. V dropped 5 bases and J dropped 5; count of bases not matched to a gene: 9.

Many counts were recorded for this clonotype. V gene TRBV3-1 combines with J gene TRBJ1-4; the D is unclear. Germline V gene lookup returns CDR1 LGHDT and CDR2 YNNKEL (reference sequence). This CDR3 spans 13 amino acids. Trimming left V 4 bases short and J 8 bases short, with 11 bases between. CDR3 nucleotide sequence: TGTGCCAGCAGCCCAAGAGGAGGGGAAAAACTGTTTTTT. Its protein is CASSPRGGEKLFF.

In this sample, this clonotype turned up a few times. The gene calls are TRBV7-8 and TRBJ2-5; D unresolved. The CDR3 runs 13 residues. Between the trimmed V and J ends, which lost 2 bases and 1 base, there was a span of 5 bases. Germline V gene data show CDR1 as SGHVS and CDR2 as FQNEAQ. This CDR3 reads CASSLSSQETQYF. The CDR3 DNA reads TGTGCCAGCAGCTTATCCAGCCAAGAGACCCAGTACTTC.

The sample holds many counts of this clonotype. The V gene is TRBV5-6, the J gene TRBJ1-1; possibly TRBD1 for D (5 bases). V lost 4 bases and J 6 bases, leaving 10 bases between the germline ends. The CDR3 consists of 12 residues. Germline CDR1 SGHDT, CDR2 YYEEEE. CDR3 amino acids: CASSTTGPEAFF. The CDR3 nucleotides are TGTGCCAGCAGCACCACAGGACCTGAAGCTTTCTTT.

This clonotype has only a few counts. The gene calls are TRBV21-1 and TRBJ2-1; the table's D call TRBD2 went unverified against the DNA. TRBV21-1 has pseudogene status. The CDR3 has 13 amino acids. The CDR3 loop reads CASKHGTSGDQFF. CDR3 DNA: TGTGCCAGCAAACACGGGACTAGCGGGGACCAGTTCTTC.

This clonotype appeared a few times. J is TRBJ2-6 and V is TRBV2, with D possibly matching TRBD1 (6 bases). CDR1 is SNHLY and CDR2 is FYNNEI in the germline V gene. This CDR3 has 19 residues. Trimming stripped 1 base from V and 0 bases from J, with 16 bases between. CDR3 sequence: CASSEGRTAVVSGANVLTF. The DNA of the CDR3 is TGTGCCAGCAGTGAAGGAAGGACAGCCGTCGTCTCTGGGGCCAACGTCCTGACTTTC.

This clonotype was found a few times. CDR3 sequence: CASSFSTANEKLFF. The CDR3 DNA reads TGCGCCAGCAGCTTTTCCACGGCCAATGAAAAACTGTTTTTT. The rearrangement uses TRBV5-1 and TRBJ1-4; unclear D gene. With 2 bases removed from V and 5 bases from J, the gap between germline ends came to 10 bases. CDR1 and CDR2 from the germline V gene are SGHRS and YFSETQ. This CDR3 is built from 14 residues.

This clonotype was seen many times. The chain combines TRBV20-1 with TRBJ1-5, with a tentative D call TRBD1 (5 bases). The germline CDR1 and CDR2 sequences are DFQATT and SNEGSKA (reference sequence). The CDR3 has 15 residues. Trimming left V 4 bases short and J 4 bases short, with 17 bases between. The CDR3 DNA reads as TGCAGTGCTACCTGGGGGGTCCAAACGAATCAGCCCCAGCATTTT. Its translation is CSATWGVQTNQPQHF.

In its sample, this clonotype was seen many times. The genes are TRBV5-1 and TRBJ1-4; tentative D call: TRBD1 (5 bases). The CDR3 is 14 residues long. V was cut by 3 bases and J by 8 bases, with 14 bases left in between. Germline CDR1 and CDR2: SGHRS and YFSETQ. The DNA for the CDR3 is TGCGCCAGCAGCTCCAGCGGGGGTTACGAAAAACTGTTTTTT. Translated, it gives CASSSSGGYEKLFF.